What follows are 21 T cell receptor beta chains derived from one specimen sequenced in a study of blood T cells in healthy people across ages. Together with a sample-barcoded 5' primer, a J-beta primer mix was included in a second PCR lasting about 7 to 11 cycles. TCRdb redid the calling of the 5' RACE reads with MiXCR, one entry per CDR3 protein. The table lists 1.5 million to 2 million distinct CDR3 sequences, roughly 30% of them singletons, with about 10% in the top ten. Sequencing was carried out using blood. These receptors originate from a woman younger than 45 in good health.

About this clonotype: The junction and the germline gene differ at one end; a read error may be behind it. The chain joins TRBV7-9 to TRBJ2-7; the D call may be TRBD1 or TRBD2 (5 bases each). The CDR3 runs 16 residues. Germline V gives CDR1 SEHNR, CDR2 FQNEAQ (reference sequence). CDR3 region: CDSSFYRDRFLGEQYF. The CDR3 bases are TGTGACAGCAGCTTCTACCGGGACCGCTTCTTGGGGGAGCAGTACTTC.

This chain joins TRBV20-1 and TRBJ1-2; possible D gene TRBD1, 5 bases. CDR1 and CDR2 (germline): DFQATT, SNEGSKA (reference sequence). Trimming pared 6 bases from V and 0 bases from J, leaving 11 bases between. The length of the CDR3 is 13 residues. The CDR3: CSAAGGTNYGYTF. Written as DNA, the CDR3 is TGCAGTGCCGCGGGGGGTACTAACTATGGCTACACCTTC.

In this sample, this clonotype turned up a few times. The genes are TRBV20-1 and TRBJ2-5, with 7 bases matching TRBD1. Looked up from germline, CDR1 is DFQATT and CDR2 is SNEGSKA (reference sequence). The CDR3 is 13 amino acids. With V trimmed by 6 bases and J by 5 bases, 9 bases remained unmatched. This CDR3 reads CSAPRTGGETQYF. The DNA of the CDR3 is TGCAGTGCCCCTAGGACAGGCGGGGAGACCCAGTACTTC.

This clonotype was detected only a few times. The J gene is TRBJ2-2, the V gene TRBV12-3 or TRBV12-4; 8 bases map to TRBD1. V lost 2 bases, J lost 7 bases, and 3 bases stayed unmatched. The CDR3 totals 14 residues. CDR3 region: CASSLNRGFGELFF. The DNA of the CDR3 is TGTGCCAGCAGTTTAAACAGGGGGTTCGGGGAGCTGTTTTTT.

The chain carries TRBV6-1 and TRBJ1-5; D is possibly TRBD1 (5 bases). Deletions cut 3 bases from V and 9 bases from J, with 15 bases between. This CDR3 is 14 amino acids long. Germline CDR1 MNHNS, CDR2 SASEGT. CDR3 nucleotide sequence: TGTGCCAGCAGTGAGGACCTGGGGCGACGGCCCCAGCATTTT. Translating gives CASSEDLGRRPQHF.

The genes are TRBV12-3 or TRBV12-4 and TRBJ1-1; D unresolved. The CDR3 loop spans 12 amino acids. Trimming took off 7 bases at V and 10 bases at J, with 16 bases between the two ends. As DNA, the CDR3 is TGTGCCAGCATCGACCCCCTTAGAGGAGCTTTCTTT. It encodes CASIDPLRGAFF.

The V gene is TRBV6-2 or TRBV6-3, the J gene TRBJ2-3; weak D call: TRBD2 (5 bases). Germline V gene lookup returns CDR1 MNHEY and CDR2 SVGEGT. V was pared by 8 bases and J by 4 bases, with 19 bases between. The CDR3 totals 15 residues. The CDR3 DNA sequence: TGTGCCAGCGCCAGTGGGGAGCGGCGGGCAGATACGCAGTATTTT. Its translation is CASASGERRADTQYF.

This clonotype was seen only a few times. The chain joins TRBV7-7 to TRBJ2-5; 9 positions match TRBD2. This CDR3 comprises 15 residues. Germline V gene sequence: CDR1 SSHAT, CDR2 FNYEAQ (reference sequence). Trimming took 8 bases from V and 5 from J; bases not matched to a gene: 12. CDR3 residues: CASARRREGLETQYF. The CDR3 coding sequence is TGTGCCAGCGCCCGACGGCGGGAGGGCCTGGAGACCCAGTACTTC.

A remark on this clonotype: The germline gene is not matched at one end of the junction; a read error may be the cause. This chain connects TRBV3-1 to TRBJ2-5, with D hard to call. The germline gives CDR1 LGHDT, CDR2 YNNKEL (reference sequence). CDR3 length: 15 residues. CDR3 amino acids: CASNQFNTLQETQYF. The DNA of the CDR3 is TGTGCCAGCAACCAATTTAACACCTTACAAGAGACCCAGTACTTC.

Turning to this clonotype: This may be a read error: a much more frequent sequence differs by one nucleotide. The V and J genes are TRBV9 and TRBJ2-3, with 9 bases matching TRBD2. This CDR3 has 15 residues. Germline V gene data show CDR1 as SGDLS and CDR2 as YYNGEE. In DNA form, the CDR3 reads TGTGCCAGCAGCGTAGAAGGACTAGCGACAGGTACGCAGTATTTT. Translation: CASSVEGLATGTQYF.

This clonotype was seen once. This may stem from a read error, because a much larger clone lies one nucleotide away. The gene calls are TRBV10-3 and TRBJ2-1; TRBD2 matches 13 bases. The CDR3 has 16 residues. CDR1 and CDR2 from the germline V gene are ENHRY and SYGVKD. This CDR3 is CAIGEDSTSGRNEQFF. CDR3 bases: TGTGCCATCGGTGAGGATTCGACTAGCGGGAGGAATGAGCAGTTCTTC.

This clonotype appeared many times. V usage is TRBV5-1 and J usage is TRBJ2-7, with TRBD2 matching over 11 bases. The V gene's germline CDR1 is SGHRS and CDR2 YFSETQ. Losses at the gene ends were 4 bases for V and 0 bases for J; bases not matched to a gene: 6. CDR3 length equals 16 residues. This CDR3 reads CASSMGLAAYSYEQYF. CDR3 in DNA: TGCGCCAGCAGCATGGGACTAGCGGCGTACTCCTACGAGCAGTACTTC.

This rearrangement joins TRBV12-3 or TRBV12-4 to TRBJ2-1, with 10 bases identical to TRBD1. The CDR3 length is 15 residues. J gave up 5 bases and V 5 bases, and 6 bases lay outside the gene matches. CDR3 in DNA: TGTGCCAGCAGTCTGACAGGGGGCCCTGACAATGAGCAGTTCTTC. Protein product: CASSLTGGPDNEQFF.

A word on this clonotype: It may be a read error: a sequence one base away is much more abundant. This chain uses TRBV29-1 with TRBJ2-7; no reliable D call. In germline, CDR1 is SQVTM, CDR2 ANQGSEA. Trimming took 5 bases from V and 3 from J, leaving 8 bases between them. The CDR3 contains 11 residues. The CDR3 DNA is TGCAGCGTTATAGAGCACTACGAGCAGTACTTC. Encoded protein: CSVIEHYEQYF.

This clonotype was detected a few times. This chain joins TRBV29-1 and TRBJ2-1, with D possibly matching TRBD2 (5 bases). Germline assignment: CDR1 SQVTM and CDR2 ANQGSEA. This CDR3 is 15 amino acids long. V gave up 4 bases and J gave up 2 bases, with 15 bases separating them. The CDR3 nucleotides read TGCAGCGTTGGGATGGGTGGAGGAACCTACAATGAGCAGTTCTTC. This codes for CSVGMGGGTYNEQFF.

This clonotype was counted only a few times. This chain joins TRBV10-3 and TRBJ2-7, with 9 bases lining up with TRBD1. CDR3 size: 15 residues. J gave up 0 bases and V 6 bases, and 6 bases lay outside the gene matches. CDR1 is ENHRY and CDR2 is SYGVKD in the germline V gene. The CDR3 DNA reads TGTGCCATCAGCCCGGGGACAGGGCGCTCCTACGAGCAGTACTTC. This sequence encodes CAISPGTGRSYEQYF.

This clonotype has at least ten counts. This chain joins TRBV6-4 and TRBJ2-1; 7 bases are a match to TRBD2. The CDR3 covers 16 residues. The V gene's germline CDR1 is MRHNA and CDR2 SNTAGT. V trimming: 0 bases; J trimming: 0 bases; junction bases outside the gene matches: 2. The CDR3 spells CASSDSGGSSYNEQFF. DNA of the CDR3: TGTGCCAGCAGTGACTCTGGCGGGAGCTCCTACAATGAGCAGTTCTTC.

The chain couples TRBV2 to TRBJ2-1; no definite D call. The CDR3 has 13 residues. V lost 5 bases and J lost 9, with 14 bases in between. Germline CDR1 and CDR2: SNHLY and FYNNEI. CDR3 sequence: CASSQDRVGEQFF. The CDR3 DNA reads TGTGCCAGCAGTCAAGATAGGGTGGGTGAGCAGTTCTTC. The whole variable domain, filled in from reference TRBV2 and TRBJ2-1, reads EPEVTQTPSHQVTQMGQEVILRCVPISNHLYFYWYRQILGQKVEFLVSFYNNEISEKSEIFDDQFSVERPDGSNFTLKIRSTKLEDSAMYFCASSQDRVGEQFFGPGTRLTVL.

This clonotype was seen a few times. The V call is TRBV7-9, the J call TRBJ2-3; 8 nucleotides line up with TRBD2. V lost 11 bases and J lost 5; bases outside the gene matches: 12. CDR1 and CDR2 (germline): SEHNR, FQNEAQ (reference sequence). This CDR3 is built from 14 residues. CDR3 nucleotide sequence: TGTGCCGGCAATAGCGGGATCAGGGGAGATACGCAGTATTTT. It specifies CAGNSGIRGDTQYF.

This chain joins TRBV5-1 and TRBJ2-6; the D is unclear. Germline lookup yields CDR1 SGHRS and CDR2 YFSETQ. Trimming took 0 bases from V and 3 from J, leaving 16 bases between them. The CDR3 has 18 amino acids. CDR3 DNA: TGCGCCAGCAGCTTGGCCGGTAGGGCCCTTGATGGGGCCAACGTCCTGACTTTC. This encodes CASSLAGRALDGANVLTF.

In DNA form, the CDR3 reads TGTGCCAGCAGCTCCCTAGCGGGAAGGGCTGGTGTCACGGCGAACACCGGGGAGCTGTTTTTT. This sequence encodes CASSSLAGRAGVTANTGELFF. This rearrangement joins TRBV14 to TRBJ2-2; 9 positions agree with TRBD2. This CDR3 comprises 21 residues. Germline CDR1 and CDR2: SGHDN and FVKESK. Trimming took 5 bases from V and 0 from J; bases not matched to a gene: 19. Looking up the rest from reference TRBV14 and TRBJ2-2 gives the full variable domain: EAGVTQFPSHSVIEKGQTVTLRCDPISGHDNLYWYRRVMGKEIKFLLHFVKESKQDESGMPNNRFLAERTGGTYSTLKVQPAELEDSGVYFCASSSLAGRAGVTANTGELFFGEGSRLTVL.